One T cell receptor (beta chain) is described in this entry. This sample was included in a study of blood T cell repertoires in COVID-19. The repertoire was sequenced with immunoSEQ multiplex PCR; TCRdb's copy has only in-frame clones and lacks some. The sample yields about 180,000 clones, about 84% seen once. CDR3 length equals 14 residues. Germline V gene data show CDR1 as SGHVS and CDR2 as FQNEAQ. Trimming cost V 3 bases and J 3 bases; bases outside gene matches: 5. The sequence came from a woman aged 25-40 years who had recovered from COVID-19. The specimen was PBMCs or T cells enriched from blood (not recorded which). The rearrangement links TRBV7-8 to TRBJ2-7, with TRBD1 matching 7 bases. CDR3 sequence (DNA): TGTGCCAGCAGCTTCCGGGACAGAAACTACGAGCAGTACTTC. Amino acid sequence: CASSFRDRNYEQYF.